The T cell receptor (beta chain) described here comes from a study of cytomegalovirus exposure and HLA in healthy donors. Use of 60 Vbeta and 13 Jbeta primers characterized the PCR. Using immunoSEQ multiplex PCR, the repertoire was profiled, and TCRdb retains in-frame clones only, with some absent. Of roughly 180,000 clones listed, approximately 85% are singletons. The clonotype comes from a girl aged 10-17 years in good health and CMV-seropositive. The sequenced sample consisted of PBMCs.

CDR3 sequence (DNA): TGTGCAAGTCGCTTTTCCTCCCCGACAGGGAAGGATGCCGAAGCTTTCTTT. Translated: CASRFSSPTGKDAEAFF. This sequence joins TRBV12-2 and TRBJ1-1; TRBD1, the table's D call, was not compared with the DNA. TRBV12-2 corresponds to a pseudogene. The length of the CDR3 is 17 residues.